This T cell receptor (beta chain) is from a study of blood T cell repertoires in COVID-19. The overall study: The samples span acute and convalescent COVID-19 from the United States, Italy and Spain. From T cells, B-cell-depleted T cells, or PBMCs came the material, which was cDNA or gDNA.

Germline V gene lookup returns CDR1 LNHNV and CDR2 YYDKDF (reference sequence). Trimming removed 5 bases at V and 4 bases at J, with 15 bases between. This CDR3 region has 15 residues. The data were produced by immunoSEQ multiplex PCR, yet TCRdb's version contains in-frame clones alone and is incomplete. The table lists about 180,000 clones, roughly nine tenths of them singletons. The clonotype comes from a woman in her 30s with active or convalescent COVID-19. The sequencing sample was made of peripheral blood. V is TRBV15 and J is TRBJ1-5; the D gene is possibly TRBD1 (5 bases). CDR3 amino acids: CATSDERQLNQPQHF. The CDR3 nucleotides read TGTGCCACCAGCGACGAGAGACAGCTAAATCAGCCCCAGCATTTT.